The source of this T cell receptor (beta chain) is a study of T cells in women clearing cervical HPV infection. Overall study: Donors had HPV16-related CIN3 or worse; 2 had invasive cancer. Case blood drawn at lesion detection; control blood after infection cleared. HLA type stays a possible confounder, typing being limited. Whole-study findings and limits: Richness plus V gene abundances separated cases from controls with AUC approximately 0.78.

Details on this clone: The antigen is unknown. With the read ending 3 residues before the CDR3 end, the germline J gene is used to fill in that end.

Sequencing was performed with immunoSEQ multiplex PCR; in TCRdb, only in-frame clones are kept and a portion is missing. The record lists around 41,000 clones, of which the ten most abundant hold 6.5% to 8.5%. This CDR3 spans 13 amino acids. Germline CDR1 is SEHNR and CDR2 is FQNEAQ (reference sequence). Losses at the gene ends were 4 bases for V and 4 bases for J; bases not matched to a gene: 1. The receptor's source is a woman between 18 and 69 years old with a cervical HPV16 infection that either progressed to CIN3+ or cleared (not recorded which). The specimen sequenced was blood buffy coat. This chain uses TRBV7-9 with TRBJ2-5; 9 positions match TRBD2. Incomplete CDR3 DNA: TGTGCCAGCAGCTCGGGACTAGCAGAGACC. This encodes CASSSGLAET. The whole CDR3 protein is CASSSGLAETQYF.